This entry lists 20 T cell receptor beta chains sequenced from one sample in a study of breast tumors, draining lymph nodes, adjacent tissues. Breast cancer patients provided tissue from their axillary draining lymph nodes. Each CDR3 protein gets one entry after TCRdb re-called the multiplex PCR reads with MiXCR. This repertoire shows fewer than 150,000 distinct CDR3 sequences, 21% found once; its top ten account for about 2.2%. What was sequenced was axillary lymph node tissue. The receptors originated from a female donor with breast cancer. Some clones in this sample may be carry-over from other donors' samples.

This clonotype showed up many times. The genes are TRBV6-1 and TRBJ2-7; D possibly corresponds to TRBD1 (6 bases). V gave up 6 bases and J gave up 0 bases, with 15 bases separating them. Per germline, CDR1 MNHNS and CDR2 SASEGT. The CDR3 loop spans 15 amino acids. The CDR3 region is CASRHTGLSSYEQYF. CDR3 nucleotides: TGTGCCAGCAGGCACACAGGGTTGAGCTCCTACGAGCAGTACTTC.

The sample holds many counts of this clonotype. The rearrangement joins TRBV7-9 to TRBJ2-2, with D uncertain. CDR1 and CDR2 (germline): SEHNR, FQNEAQ (reference sequence). V shed 2 bases and J shed 2 bases, with 15 bases lying between them. The CDR3 totals 17 residues. Here the CDR3 reads CASSLPSASVNTGELFF. The CDR3 region has the DNA TGTGCCAGCAGCTTACCATCTGCGTCAGTTAACACCGGGGAGCTGTTTTTT.

The J gene is TRBJ1-5, the V gene TRBV18; no definite D call. This CDR3 spans 16 amino acids. Deletions cut 2 bases from V and 0 bases from J, with 11 bases between. In germline, CDR1 is KGHSH, CDR2 LQKENI. CDR3 sequence (DNA): TGTGCCAGCTCACCAGATCGGAGTACTAGCAATCAGCCCCAGCATTTT. Residues: CASSPDRSTSNQPQHF.

This clonotype occurred a few times. This chain connects TRBV6-2 or TRBV6-3 to TRBJ1-3, with D unresolved. Per germline, CDR1 MNHEY and CDR2 SVGEGT. The V end lost 2 bases, the J end lost 3 bases, and 5 bases lay between the germline ends. The CDR3 spans 13 residues. The CDR3 sequence: CASSYGSGNTIYF. CDR3 sequence (DNA): TGTGCCAGCAGTTACGGGAGTGGAAACACCATATATTTT.

This clonotype was detected ten times or more. The chain recombines TRBV18 with TRBJ2-7; D uncertain. CDR1 and CDR2 (germline): KGHSH, LQKENI. The CDR3 contains 14 residues. V was clipped by 2 bases and J by 2 bases, with 10 bases between them. The CDR3 nucleotides read TGTGCCAGCTCACCATCCCATATACCCTACGAGCAGTACTTC. It specifies CASSPSHIPYEQYF.

The sample holds one count of this clonotype. With a much larger clone just one base away, this may be a read error. The CDR3 does not close with the conserved phenylalanine or tryptophan, likely indicating a read error. The chain combines TRBV5-6 with TRBJ2-1; no firm D call. The CDR3 spans 12 residues. The V end was cut by 3 bases, the J end by 8 bases, with 9 bases between. Germline V lookup: CDR1 SGHDT, CDR2 YYEEEE. The CDR3 DNA is TGTGCCAGCAGCTCGGGCTTCCATGAGCAGTTCTCC. This encodes CASSSGFHEQFS.

This clonotype has a count of ten or more. This sequence joins TRBV18 and TRBJ2-1; possible D gene TRBD2, 5 bases. The germline V gene encodes CDR1 KGHSH and CDR2 LQKENI. The CDR3 runs 15 residues. Trimming left V 5 bases short and J 4 bases short, with 15 bases between. The CDR3 coding sequence is TGTGCCAGCTCAACGAGCGGAGGCGGGTACAATGAGCAGTTCTTC. Translated, it gives CASSTSGGGYNEQFF.

This clonotype showed up many times. This chain joins TRBV2 and TRBJ2-1, with D unresolved. Trimming stripped 4 bases from V and 7 bases from J, with 11 bases between. This CDR3 is built from 13 residues. Germline CDR1 is SNHLY and CDR2 is FYNNEI. CDR3 sequence reads: CASSVTLVNEQFF. The CDR3 DNA reads TGTGCCAGCAGTGTCACCCTGGTGAATGAGCAGTTCTTC.

This clonotype was observed many times. CDR3 region: CASSLEGREGREQFF. CDR3 nucleotides: TGTGCCAGCAGCTTAGAGGGGCGGGAGGGCAGGGAGCAGTTCTTC. The J gene is TRBJ2-1, the V gene TRBV11-3, with 9 bases that match TRBD2. V shed 0 bases, J shed 10 bases, and the junction held 7 bases outside the gene matches. CDR3 length: 15 residues. CDR1 and CDR2 (germline): SGHNT, YENEEA.

To note about this clonotype: Given a much more abundant clone one base away, this may be a read error. The genes are TRBV6-1 and TRBJ1-2, with D unclear. CDR3 size: 12 residues. Germline V gene data show CDR1 as MNHNS and CDR2 as SASEGT. CDR3: CASSYGPSGYPF. The CDR3 region has the DNA TGTGCCAGCAGTTACGGACCCTCCGGCTACCCCTTC.

This clonotype was seen repeatedly, ten times or more. This chain joins TRBV9 and TRBJ2-2, with 7 positions matching TRBD1. The CDR3 totals 16 residues. The trim removed 2 bases at V and 2 bases at J, leaving 6 bases unmatched. Germline V gene data show CDR1 as SGDLS and CDR2 as YYNGEE. The CDR3 is CASSVQGQANTGELFF. The DNA of the CDR3 is TGTGCCAGCAGCGTTCAAGGACAGGCTAACACCGGGGAGCTGTTTTTT.

The table lists this clonotype with many counts. The gene calls are TRBV20-1 and TRBJ1-4; the match to TRBD1 covers 8 bases. V shed 5 bases and J 5 bases; nucleotides not matched to a gene: 10. Per the germline V gene, CDR1 is DFQATT and CDR2 is SNEGSKA (reference sequence). This CDR3 spans 15 amino acids. The CDR3 bases are TGCAGTGCTGGGCAGGGGGCCGGGGGGAATGAAAAACTGTTTTTT. Amino acid sequence: CSAGQGAGGNEKLFF.

Many counts were recorded for this clonotype. The rearrangement joins TRBV10-3 to TRBJ1-5, with 7 bases aligning to TRBD1. Per germline, CDR1 ENHRY and CDR2 SYGVKD. The CDR3 sequence is 15 residues long. V lost 4 bases, J lost 4 bases, and 7 bases stayed unmatched. The CDR3, as DNA: TGTGCCATCAGTGTGGGACAGACTCCTAATCAGCCCCAGCATTTT. Translated, it gives CAISVGQTPNQPQHF.

This clonotype was observed many times. The gene calls are TRBV20-1 and TRBJ2-7, with D maybe TRBD1 (8 bases). This CDR3 contains 16 residues. V was clipped by 0 bases and J by 4 bases, with 19 bases between them. Germline assignment: CDR1 DFQATT and CDR2 SNEGSKA (reference sequence). Here the CDR3 reads CSARDLAERTGYEQYF. DNA of the CDR3: TGCAGTGCTAGAGATCTAGCGGAGCGGACAGGGTACGAGCAGTACTTC.

The genes are TRBV18 and TRBJ1-3; maybe TRBD1 (5 bases). The V end lost 3 bases, the J end lost 1 base, and 19 bases lay between the germline ends. Looked up from germline, CDR1 is KGHSH and CDR2 is LQKENI. The length of the CDR3 is 18 residues. The CDR3 protein is CASSPTPIVGASGNTIYF. The CDR3, as DNA: TGTGCCAGCTCACCTACCCCAATCGTAGGGGCTTCTGGAAACACCATATATTTT.

This clonotype was found many times. This chain connects TRBV5-1 to TRBJ2-1; no reliable D call. V lost 4 bases and J 8 bases, leaving 13 bases between the germline ends. Germline loops: CDR1 SGHRS, CDR2 YFSETQ. This CDR3 spans 13 amino acids. Here the CDR3 reads CASSLVVRDEQFF. CDR3 coding DNA: TGCGCCAGCAGCCTTGTGGTTAGGGATGAGCAGTTCTTC.

Many counts were recorded for this clonotype. J is TRBJ2-7 and V is TRBV18; 9 bases are shared with TRBD2. The CDR3 has 17 residues. Per germline, CDR1 KGHSH and CDR2 LQKENI. V was pared by 3 bases and J by 1 base, with 10 bases of the junction left unmatched. The CDR3 nucleotides read TGTGCCAGCTCACCTCCAGGTGGACTAGCGATGTCCTACGAGCAGTACTTC. This encodes CASSPPGGLAMSYEQYF.

Here the CDR3 DNA reads TGTGCCAGCCTCAAACAGGGGTATAATTCACCCCTCCACTTT. Protein sequence: CASLKQGYNSPLHF. This chain joins TRBV28 and TRBJ1-6, with 7 bases aligning to TRBD1. The junction had 5 bases not matched to a gene; V was cut back by 8 bases and J by 4 bases. CDR1 and CDR2 (germline): MDHEN, SYDVKM. The CDR3 sequence is 14 residues long.

Ten or more counts support this clonotype. Written as DNA, the CDR3 is TGCAGTGCTGAGACTAGCGGGAGGCGGATAGGGCAGTATTTT. It encodes CSAETSGRRIGQYF. V usage is TRBV20-1 and J usage is TRBJ2-3; 13 bases fit TRBD2. CDR3 length: 14 amino acids. J gave up 11 bases and V 5 bases, and 10 bases lay outside the gene matches. Germline values: CDR1 DFQATT, CDR2 SNEGSKA (reference sequence).

Many counts were recorded for this clonotype. The V gene is TRBV18, the J gene TRBJ1-3; 7 bases fit TRBD1. Trimming removed 3 bases from V and 2 bases from J; junction bases left unmatched: 4. Germline V gene sequence: CDR1 KGHSH, CDR2 LQKENI. The CDR3 consists of 15 residues. CDR3 bases: TGTGCCAGCTCACCGACCGGGACAGCTGGAAACACCATATATTTT. Its protein is CASSPTGTAGNTIYF.